These T cell receptor beta chains were read from a single sample in a study of shared clonotypes between healthy human individuals. The protocol was immunoSEQ multiplex PCR, while the TCRdb copy is restricted to in-frame clones and leaves out a portion. The sample records just over 2,000,000 clones, about 95% being singletons. Material for sequencing was naive CD8+ T cells sorted from blood. Receptors were obtained from a man younger than 35 in good health. The CDR3 runs from the conserved cysteine through the conserved F or W. D genes are given only for firm matches. Rows give clone size only sometimes, using once, few, many, or a class for an expanded clone.

V: TRBV4-1; D: TRBD1; size: -; J: TRBJ2-7; DNA: TGCGCCAGCAGCCAAGCGCAGGGGGCTGTAAACGAGCAGTACTTC; CDR3: CASSQAQGAVNEQYF
V: TRBV5-4; D: -; size: -; J: TRBJ1-1; DNA: TGTGCCAGCAGCGTAGACAGGAACACTGAAGCTTTCTTT; CDR3: CASSVDRNTEAFF
V: TRBV9; D: TRBD1; size: -; J: TRBJ2-2; DNA: TGTGCCAGCAGCGCTACAGGGGGCGGGAACACCGGGGAGCTGTTTTTT; CDR3: CASSATGGGNTGELFF
V: TRBV10-2; D: TRBD2; size: -; J: TRBJ2-3; DNA: TGCGCCAGCAGTGAGGTCGCACTCGGGGGGGATACGCAGTATTTT; CDR3: CASSEVALGGDTQYF
V: TRBV30; D: TRBD1; size: -; J: TRBJ1-1; DNA: TGTGCCTGGATCACAGGGGTGGGCACTGAAGCTTTCTTT; CDR3: CAWITGVGTEAFF
V: TRBV29-1; D: TRBD2; size: -; J: TRBJ2-1; DNA: TGCAGCGTTAGGGCAGCGGGAGAGTACAATGAGCAGTTCTTC; CDR3: CSVRAAGEYNEQFF
V: TRBV5-4; D: -; size: -; J: TRBJ2-1; DNA: TGTGCCAGCAGCTTGGGTAGCTCGAATGAGCAGTTCTTC; CDR3: CASSLGSSNEQFF
V: TRBV7-7; D: -; size: -; J: TRBJ2-3; DNA: TGTGCTAGCAGCCACAGCCCGGGCACGGATACGCAGTATTTT; CDR3: CASSHSPGTDTQYF
V: TRBV30; D: -; size: -; J: TRBJ2-1; DNA: TGTGCCTGGAGTGTAGGAAGCGAGCAGTTCTTC; CDR3: CAWSVGSEQFF
V: TRBV2; D: -; size: -; J: TRBJ2-3; DNA: TGTGCCAGCAGTGAAGAGAGCGGGAGCACAGATACGCAGTATTTT; CDR3: CASSEESGSTDTQYF
V: TRBV28; D: TRBD2; size: -; J: TRBJ2-3; DNA: TGTGCCAGCAGTCCGTTAGCGGGAGGCATGACAGATACGCAGTATTTT; CDR3: CASSPLAGGMTDTQYF
V: TRBV4-1; D: -; size: -; J: TRBJ2-5; DNA: TGCGCCAGCAGCCAAGTTTTGGGGAGGCGAGAGACCCAGTACTTC; CDR3: CASSQVLGRRETQYF
V: TRBV10-2; D: -; size: -; J: TRBJ2-5; DNA: TGCGCCAGCAGTGAGGATGAACAGGGATATAGAGGCCAAGAGACCCAGTACTTC; CDR3: CASSEDEQGYRGQETQYF
V: TRBV7-9; D: -; size: -; J: TRBJ1-2; DNA: TGTGCCAGCAGCCCAAGCTCAGACAGGCTCTATGGCTACACCTTC; CDR3: CASSPSSDRLYGYTF
V: TRBV7-2; D: -; size: -; J: TRBJ2-7; DNA: TGTGCCAGCAGCTTAGGAGACGCCCCCTACGAGCAGTACTTC; CDR3: CASSLGDAPYEQYF
V: TRBV11-3; D: TRBD1; size: -; J: TRBJ2-3; DNA: TGTGCCAGCAGCCCAGGGACAGAACCAGATACGCAGTATTTT; CDR3: CASSPGTEPDTQYF
V: TRBV5-4; D: -; size: -; J: TRBJ2-7; DNA: TGTGCCAGCAGCTCGCAAGGGTACGAGCAGTACTTC; CDR3: CASSSQGYEQYF
V: TRBV7-9; D: TRBD1; size: -; J: TRBJ2-1; DNA: TGTGCCAGCAGCCCAACCCAGGGGGCCACCTACAATGAGCAGTTCTTC; CDR3: CASSPTQGATYNEQFF
V: TRBV16; D: TRBD1; size: -; J: TRBJ2-7; DNA: TGTGCCAGCAGCCAACCACTACAGGGGATGGGCTACGAGCAGTACTTC; CDR3: CASSQPLQGMGYEQYF
V: TRBV18; D: TRBD1; size: -; J: TRBJ2-6; DNA: TGTGCCAGCATCGAGGACAGGGGCTCTTCTGGGGCCAACGTCCTGACTTTC; CDR3: CASIEDRGSSGANVLTF
V: TRBV6-5; D: -; size: -; J: TRBJ2-5; DNA: TGTGCCAGCACTCGGGAGTTGGTTAGAGAGACCCAGTACTTC; CDR3: CASTRELVRETQYF
V: TRBV7-6; D: TRBD1; size: -; J: TRBJ2-7; DNA: TGTGCCAGCAGCGACGGACAGGTGGACGAGCAGTACTTC; CDR3: CASSDGQVDEQYF
V: TRBV6-5; D: -; size: -; J: TRBJ1-1; DNA: TGTGCCAGCAGTTACACTAGGGGGACTGAAGCTTTCTTT; CDR3: CASSYTRGTEAFF
V: TRBV19; D: TRBD1; size: -; J: TRBJ2-7; DNA: TGTGCCAGTACCCCGGACAGGGACTCCTACGAGCAGTACTTC; CDR3: CASTPDRDSYEQYF
V: TRBV5-1; D: -; size: -; J: TRBJ2-1; DNA: TGCGCCAGCAGCTCGGAAGTGGGACTCTACAATGAGCAGTTCTTC; CDR3: CASSSEVGLYNEQFF
V: TRBV5-1; D: -; size: -; J: TRBJ2-7; DNA: TGCGCCAGCAGCCACGAACAGGGCTCCTACGAGCAGTACTTC; CDR3: CASSHEQGSYEQYF
V: TRBV5-6; D: TRBD1; size: -; J: TRBJ2-5; DNA: TGTGCCAGCAGCATACCGGGGACAGGGGTGGAGACCCAGTACTTC; CDR3: CASSIPGTGVETQYF
V: TRBV7-9; D: -; size: -; J: TRBJ2-3; DNA: TGTGCCAGCAGCTTACTGGACCGGGATAGCACAGATACGCAGTATTTT; CDR3: CASSLLDRDSTDTQYF
V: TRBV6-1; D: -; size: once; J: TRBJ1-1; DNA: TGTGCCAGCAGTAGGGTCAGGGGCATGAACACTGAAGCTTTCTTT; CDR3: CASSRVRGMNTEAFF
V: TRBV10-3; D: -; size: -; J: TRBJ1-2; DNA: TGTGCCATCAGTGAGTCGACTCACTCTAGCTATGGCTACACCTTC; CDR3: CAISESTHSSYGYTF
V: TRBV27; D: -; size: -; J: TRBJ2-5; DNA: TGTGCCAGCAGTTTATCAGTGGGGTTGGGAGAGACCCAGTACTTC; CDR3: CASSLSVGLGETQYF
V: TRBV7-2; D: -; size: -; J: TRBJ2-5; DNA: TGTGCCAGCAGCTTAACGGAGTGGGGTCGAGAGACCCAGTACTTC; CDR3: CASSLTEWGRETQYF
V: TRBV5-4; D: -; size: -; J: TRBJ2-7; DNA: TGTGCCAGCAGCTTGTTAACGGGCGGATCCTACGAGCAGTACTTC; CDR3: CASSLLTGGSYEQYF
V: TRBV29-1; D: -; size: -; J: TRBJ1-4; DNA: TGCAGCGTTGGGGGGACGGAAACTAATGAAAAACTGTTTTTT; CDR3: CSVGGTETNEKLFF
V: TRBV7-2; D: -; size: once; J: TRBJ2-5; DNA: TGTGCCAGCAGCCTACCAACCTATGGGCCACAAGAGACCCAGTACTTC; CDR3: CASSLPTYGPQETQYF
V: TRBV4-1; D: TRBD1; size: -; J: TRBJ1-4; DNA: TGCGCCAGCAGCTGGGAGGGACAGGGGGTTGAAAAACTGTTTTTT; CDR3: CASSWEGQGVEKLFF
V: TRBV7-8; D: TRBD1; size: -; J: TRBJ1-6; DNA: TGTGCCAGCAGTCCAACCCCCTCCGGACAGGGACTCGCTCGTCGAACCCTCCACTTT; CDR3: CASSPTPSGQGLARRTLHF
V: TRBV7-6; D: -; size: -; J: TRBJ2-3; DNA: TGTGCCAGCAGCTTAGAGCCCGCAGATACGCAGTATTTT; CDR3: CASSLEPADTQYF
V: TRBV28; D: TRBD2; size: -; J: TRBJ2-3; DNA: TGTGCCAGCAGTCCATTAGCGGGGGGGCCGGGGAACACAGATACGCAGTATTTT; CDR3: CASSPLAGGPGNTDTQYF
V: TRBV13; D: TRBD2; size: -; J: TRBJ2-5; DNA: TGTGCCAGCAGCCCCGGGCCTAGCGGCCAAGAGACCCAGTACTTC; CDR3: CASSPGPSGQETQYF
V: TRBV4-1; D: TRBD1; size: -; J: TRBJ2-7; DNA: TGCGCCAGCAGCCAAGTAGTGCGGACAGGCACGCCCTACGAGCAGTACTTC; CDR3: CASSQVVRTGTPYEQYF
V: TRBV15; D: -; size: -; J: TRBJ2-1; DNA: TGTGCCACCAGCAGAGATTGGGGGAGCTCCTACAATGAGCAGTTCTTC; CDR3: CATSRDWGSSYNEQFF
V: TRBV19; D: TRBD1; size: -; J: TRBJ1-2; DNA: TGTGCCAGTAGTACCTGGGACAGGGGACATGGCTACACCTTC; CDR3: CASSTWDRGHGYTF
V: TRBV19; D: -; size: -; J: TRBJ2-7; DNA: TGTGCCAGTAGTCTCCCAGGGGCCGGGGACGAGCAGTACTTC; CDR3: CASSLPGAGDEQYF
V: TRBV27; D: -; size: -; J: TRBJ1-2; DNA: TGTGCCAGCAGTTACAGGTTGGGGTATGGCTACACCTTC; CDR3: CASSYRLGYGYTF
V: TRBV27; D: -; size: -; J: TRBJ1-4; DNA: TGTGCCAGCAGCCCTATCAACCCAAACGAAAAACTGTTTTTT; CDR3: CASSPINPNEKLFF
V: TRBV10-1; D: -; size: -; J: TRBJ1-6; DNA: TGCGCCAGCAGTGGGCCAGGGGACAATTCACCCCTCCACTTT; CDR3: CASSGPGDNSPLHF